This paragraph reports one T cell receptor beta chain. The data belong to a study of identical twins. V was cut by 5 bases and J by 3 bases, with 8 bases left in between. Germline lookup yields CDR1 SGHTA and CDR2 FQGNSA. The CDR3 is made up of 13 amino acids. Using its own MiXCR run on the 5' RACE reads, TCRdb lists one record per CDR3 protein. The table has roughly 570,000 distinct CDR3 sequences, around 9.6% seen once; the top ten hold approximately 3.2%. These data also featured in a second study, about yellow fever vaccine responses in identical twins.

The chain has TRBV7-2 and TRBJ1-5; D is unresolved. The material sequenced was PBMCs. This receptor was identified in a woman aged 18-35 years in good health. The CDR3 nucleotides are TGTGCCAGCAGCCCCTGGGCCAATCAGCCCCAGCATTTT. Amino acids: CASSPWANQPQHF.